There are many counts of the clone carrying this T cell receptor (beta chain). Its antigen remains unknown. The data were obtained in a study of tumor-infiltrating lymphocytes in primary liver carcinoma. Turning to the study itself: Recorded tumor stage was T1-T3 N0M0, with diameters of roughly 4 to 10 cm.

The study, taken as a whole, reports: Tumors carried a top-250-clone fraction significantly exceeding that of blood (p = 0.039). For tumor-adjacent and tumor-blood pairs, overlap was less than that seen for tumor region pairs.

The source material, about 20-30 mg of unsorted bulk tissue, was used to co-extract RNA and DNA. Treatment-naive at the time, the patients had chronic HBV infection. TCR beta cDNA was reverse-transcribed from about 500 ng of total RNA. The reaction used a constant-region primer and ProtoScript II reverse transcriptase. ARM-PCR was slightly modified, and three nested multiplex PCR rounds with it gave rise to the TCR beta libraries. TRBV1-TRBV30 forward primers and a C-beta reverse primer were used in the first two PCR rounds, which each ran for approximately 10 cycles. TCRdb reprocessed the multiplex PCR reads with MiXCR, giving one entry per CDR3 protein. The table has approximately 92,000 distinct CDR3 sequences, around 70% seen once; the top ten hold roughly 30%. The CDR3 has 13 amino acids. V lost 7 bases, J lost 2 bases, and 11 bases lay in between.

The chain is built from TRBV12-3 or TRBV12-4 and TRBJ1-2; D call uncertain. Input material: tumor-adjacent normal liver tissue. The TCR sequence derives from a man aged 35 to 55 with primary liver carcinoma and hepatitis B virus infection. The CDR3 nucleotides are TGTGCCAGCAATCGCGAGGAGAACTATGGCTACACCTTC. Protein sequence: CASNREENYGYTF.